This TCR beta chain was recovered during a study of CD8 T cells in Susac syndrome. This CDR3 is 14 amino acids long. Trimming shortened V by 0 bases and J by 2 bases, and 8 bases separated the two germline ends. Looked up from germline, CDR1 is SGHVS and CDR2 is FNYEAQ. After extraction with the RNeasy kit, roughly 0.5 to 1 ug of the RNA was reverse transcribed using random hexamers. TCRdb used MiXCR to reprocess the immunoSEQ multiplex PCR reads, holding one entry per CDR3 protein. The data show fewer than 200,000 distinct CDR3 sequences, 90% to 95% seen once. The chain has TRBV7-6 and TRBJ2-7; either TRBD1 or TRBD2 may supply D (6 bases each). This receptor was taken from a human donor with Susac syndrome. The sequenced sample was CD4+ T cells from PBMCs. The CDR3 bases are TGTGCCAGCAGCTTAGCCGGGGGCCCCTACGAGCAGTACTTC. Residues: CASSLAGGPYEQYF.